This TCR beta chain is drawn from a study of T cell responses to AZD1222 COVID-19 vaccine. Study information: Researchers grouped second doses given at about 4 or about 12 weeks into one pool.

General study results and limits: Unmutated variant regions are reportedly the target of nearly half of TCRs that are spike-specific.

Germline V CDR1 and CDR2: SGHRS, YFSETQ. The CDR3 sequence is 15 residues long. V was clipped by 1 base and J by 7 bases, with 15 bases between them. This clone was seen only once. Its antigen remains unidentified. Using immunoSEQ multiplex PCR, the repertoire was profiled, and TCRdb retains in-frame clones only, with some absent. The table shows approximately 97,000 clones, with roughly 83% occurring only once. Source: peripheral blood, taken on day 0 of AZD1222 vaccination. The receptor was derived from an adult in good health. The chain carries TRBV5-1 and TRBJ2-1, with unresolved D. The CDR3 DNA sequence: TGCGCCAGCAGCTTGTCTGACTTCTCTGGGAATGAGCAGTTCTTC. It specifies CASSLSDFSGNEQFF.